This entry features one T cell receptor (beta chain) sequence. Which antigen it targets is not known. No quality values exist for individual bases; no much larger clone is one base distant. TCRbeta CDR3 regions were amplified from genomic DNA by means of the immunoSEQ Assay, a bias-controlled multiplex PCR. Turning to the authors' computational methods: Within the assay, amplification of reference gene primers was used to estimate how many nucleated cells each sample contained. Sequence reads were collapsed and filtered to measure the absolute abundance of every unique TCRbeta CDR3 rearrangement. Productive Simpson clonality was computed per sample as the square root of Simpson's diversity index over productive rearrangements. In its TCRdb copy, this immuneACCESS table keeps in-frame sequences only and misses some clones. Where compared with another copy, unresolved V genes explain less than half of these, and the others have no known cause. V, J and clone size were drawn from that table, and D and trimming were deduced from the DNA. For this sample there are some 370,000 clones; more than 75% appear just once. More than 9% of the sample rests with the top ten.

The data derive from a study of blood T cell repertoires in COVID-19 (dated by TCRdb to the early 2020s). Context from the whole study: Samples from collaborators originated in the United States, Italy and Spain and spanned both the acute and convalescent phases of COVID-19. Sample metadata almost always included a de-identified subject ID, COVID-19 status, age in years and sex. The material from the prospective study consisted of cDNA or gDNA derived from T cells, B-cell-depleted T cells, or PBMCs. A freely available public database, intended as a resource for researchers studying the immune response to SARS-CoV-2, is where the repertoires were released. The samples were drawn from the first 160 participants of the ongoing ImmuneRACE study and from over a thousand subjects provided by 6 global collaborators. The dataset comprised deeply sampled blood TCRbeta repertoires from subjects exposed to, actively infected with, or recovered from COVID-19. HLA class I and class II types, where available, came from metadata supplied by the sample provider rather than from assay-based typing. General findings and caveats noted by the study authors: The quantity of clinical and demographic metadata differed by source and by participant and was supplied without curation.

The CDR1 and CDR2 encoded by the germline V gene (reference sequence) are PRHDT and FYEKMQ. The CDR3 runs 15 residues from the cysteine to the phenylalanine. CDR3 DNA only is kept here, 45 bases in frame from base 1. V ends up 8 bases short and J 8 bases short, with an unmatched junction base count of 13. In Seattle, one collaborating source enrolled patients while the infection was active and tracked those patients longitudinally over the course of disease. Whole blood was collected in K2EDTA tubes by collaborating institutions according to the institutions' own protocols. For TCRbeta analysis, collaborators shipped samples in one of three forms: frozen whole blood, isolated PBMCs, or DNA extracted from either of those sample types.

The chain was built from TRBV13 and TRBJ2-1; TRBD2 matches 9 bases in the middle. Sequenced input: peripheral blood. The TCR sequence derives from a woman in her twenties or thirties with COVID-19, enrolled during active disease. This receptor has the CDR3 CASFRMSGRPHEQFF. The DNA sequence follows: TGTGCCAGCTTCAGGATGAGCGGGAGGCCGCATGAGCAGTTCTTC.